This TCR beta chain was captured in a study of CD8 T cell repertoires and HIV-1 epitope variants. About the research overall: T cells were stimulated with Twenty-five Gag and Nef peptides separately. Controls were a CMV, EBV and flu pool, Ebola AY9, and no peptide. Separate from the cultures, 1M uncultured T cells served as baseline.

This clone was seen a few times. Method: immunoSEQ multiplex PCR; TCRdb's copy keeps in-frame clones and lacks some. The sample comprises under 100,000 clones, more than 65% of which are singletons, and 20% to 30% rests with the top ten. The CDR3 is made up of 14 amino acids. The germline CDR1 and CDR2 sequences are SEHNR and FQNEAQ (reference sequence). V gave up 7 bases and J gave up 5 bases; unmatched junction bases: 5. The V and J genes are TRBV7-9 and TRBJ1-6; 7 bases match TRBD1. This TCR derives from a male donor with HIV. The sequencing sample was made of uncultured baseline CD8+ T cells from peripheral blood mononuclear cells (PBMCs). CDR3 residues: CASNGGTDNSPLHF. The CDR3 DNA is TGTGCCAGCAACGGAGGGACAGATAATTCACCCCTCCACTTT.